This T cell receptor (beta chain) stems from a study of T cells in Graves' hyperthyroidism and ophthalmopathy. Overall study findings and caveats: Most thyroid clonotypes with frequency above 0.001 were detected in blood.

With a duration under 2 months, the hyperthyroidism was newly diagnosed in patients aged 18 to 65. Exclusion of a patient resulted from uncontrolled infection, other autoimmune disease, pregnancy or lactation. Diagnoses used clinical symptoms, serum thyroxine and TRAb, thyroid ultrasound and orbital computed tomography. V was clipped by 9 bases and J by 6 bases, with 15 bases between them. This CDR3 contains 12 residues. The germline V gene encodes CDR1 SNHLY and CDR2 FYNNEI. TCR beta CDR3 regions were amplified from RNA transcripts. The HTBI primer set served for first-round RT-PCR of the TCR CDR3. TCRdb reanalysed the multiplex PCR reads using MiXCR and keeps one entry per CDR3 protein. The sample carries approximately 420,000 distinct CDR3 sequences, around 15% recorded once. This clonotype has a handful of counts. Its antigen is not known.

Sequences were obtained from blood. The TCR was taken from a woman younger than 30 with Graves' hyperthyroidism. The chain couples TRBV2 to TRBJ2-7; possibly TRBD1 for D (6 bases). In DNA, the CDR3 is TGTGCCAGGGGTGACAGGTCGGGCGAGCAGTACTTC. It is translated as CARGDRSGEQYF.